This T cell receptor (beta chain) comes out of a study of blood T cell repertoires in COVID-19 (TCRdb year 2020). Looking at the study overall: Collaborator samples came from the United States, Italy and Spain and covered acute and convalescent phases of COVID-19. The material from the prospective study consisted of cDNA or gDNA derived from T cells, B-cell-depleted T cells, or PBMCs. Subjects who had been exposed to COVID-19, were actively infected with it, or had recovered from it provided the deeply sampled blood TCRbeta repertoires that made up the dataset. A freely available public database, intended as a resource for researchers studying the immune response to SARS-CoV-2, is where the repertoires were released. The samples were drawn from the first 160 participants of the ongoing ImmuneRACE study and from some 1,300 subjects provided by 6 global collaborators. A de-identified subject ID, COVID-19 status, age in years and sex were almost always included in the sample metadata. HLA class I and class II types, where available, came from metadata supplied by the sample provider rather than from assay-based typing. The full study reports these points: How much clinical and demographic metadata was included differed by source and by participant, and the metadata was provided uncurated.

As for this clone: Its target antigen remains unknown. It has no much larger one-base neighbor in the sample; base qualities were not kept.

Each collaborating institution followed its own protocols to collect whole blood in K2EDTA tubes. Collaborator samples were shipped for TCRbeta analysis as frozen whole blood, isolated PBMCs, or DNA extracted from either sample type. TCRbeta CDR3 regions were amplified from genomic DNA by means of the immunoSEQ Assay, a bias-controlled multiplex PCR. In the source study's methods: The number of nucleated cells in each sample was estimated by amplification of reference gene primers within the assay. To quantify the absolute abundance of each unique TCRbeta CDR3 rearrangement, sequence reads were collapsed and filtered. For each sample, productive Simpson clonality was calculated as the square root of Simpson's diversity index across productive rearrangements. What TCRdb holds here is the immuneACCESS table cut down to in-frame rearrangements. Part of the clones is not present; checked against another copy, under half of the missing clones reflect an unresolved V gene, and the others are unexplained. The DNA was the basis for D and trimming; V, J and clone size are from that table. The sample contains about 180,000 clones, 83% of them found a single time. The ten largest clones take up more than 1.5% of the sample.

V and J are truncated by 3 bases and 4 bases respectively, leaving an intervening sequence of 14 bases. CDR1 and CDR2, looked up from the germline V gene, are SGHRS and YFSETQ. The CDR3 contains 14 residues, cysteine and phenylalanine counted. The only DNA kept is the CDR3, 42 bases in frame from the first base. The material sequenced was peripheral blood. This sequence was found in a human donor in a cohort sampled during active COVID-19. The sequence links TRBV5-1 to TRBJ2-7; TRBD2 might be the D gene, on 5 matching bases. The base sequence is TGCGCCAGCAGCTATCGGCCGGGAAATTACGAGCAGTACTTC. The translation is CASSYRPGNYEQYF.